Below are 22 T cell receptor beta chains sequenced from a single sample in a study of control samples from healthy donors and cancer patients. Clones were read by immunoSEQ multiplex PCR, and TCRdb kept only the in-frame ones, dropping some. The table includes about 110,000 clones, roughly 90% detected once. Sequencing was carried out using blood. These receptors came from a woman aged 45-60 years in good health.

The CDR3, as DNA: TGTGCCAGCAGTTACTCCCCGGGACAGAGCACCTACGAGCAGTACTTC. Its protein product is CASSYSPGQSTYEQYF. The rearrangement uses TRBV6-2 or TRBV6-3 and TRBJ2-7, with 7 bases that match TRBD1. There are 16 residues in the CDR3. Trimming at V came to 0 bases and at J to 2 bases, leaving 7 bases not matched to a gene. Germline lookup yields CDR1 MNHEY and CDR2 SVGEGT.

The CDR3 DNA reads TGTGCCAGCAGCTTAGGTACATCTAAAAGGGATGAGCAGTTCTTC. It encodes CASSLGTSKRDEQFF. The rearrangement uses TRBV11-2 and TRBJ2-1; D ambiguous. The germline CDR1 and CDR2 sequences are SGHAT and FQNNGV. Trimming took 1 base from V and 8 from J, leaving 15 bases between them. The CDR3 has 15 residues. Filled out from reference TRBV11-2 and TRBJ2-1, the complete variable domain reads EAGVAQSPRYKIIEKRQSVAFWCNPISGHATLYWYQQILGQGPKLLIQFQNNGVVDDSQLPKDRFSAERLKGVDSTLKIQPAKLEDSAVYLCASSLGTSKRDEQFFGPGTRLTVL.

This clone appeared a single time. The chain is built from TRBV7-9 and TRBJ1-1; D is ambiguous. This CDR3 comprises 14 residues. In germline, CDR1 is SEHNR, CDR2 FQNEAQ (reference sequence). V was trimmed by 0 bases and J by 4 bases, leaving 9 bases between them. Written as DNA, the CDR3 is TGTGCCAGCAGCTTAGCGGGATTTCCCACTGAAGCTTTCTTT. Its protein product is CASSLAGFPTEAFF.

This clone was counted only a few times. Here the CDR3 DNA reads TGCGCCAGCAGCCACCCAGTCGGGGTAAGCTCCTACAATGAGCAGTTCTTC. It encodes CASSHPVGVSSYNEQFF. The chain has TRBV4-3 and TRBJ2-1; a possible D gene is TRBD2 (5 bases). This CDR3 has 17 amino acids. Germline loops: CDR1 LGHNA, CDR2 YSLEER. V shed 3 bases and J shed 0 bases, with 15 bases lying between them.

V is TRBV9 and J is TRBJ1-1, with TRBD1 identical over 10 bases. The V and J ends lost 3 bases and 1 base, in that order; junction bases with no gene match: 6. This CDR3 is 16 amino acids long. Per germline, CDR1 SGDLS and CDR2 YYNGEE. CDR3 coding DNA: TGTGCCAGCAGCGCAAGGGACAGGGGTTCGAACACTGAAGCTTTCTTT. This codes for CASSARDRGSNTEAFF.

On this clone: The junction and the germline gene differ at one end; a read error may be behind it. The chain has TRBV10-1 and TRBJ1-1, with TRBD1 matching over 11 bases. CDR3 length equals 16 residues. CDR1 and CDR2 (germline): WNHNN, SYGVQD (reference sequence). For the CDR3, the DNA is TGCGCCACCAGTCCGGGACAGGGGGAGATGAACACTGAAGCTTTCTTT. Its protein is CATSPGQGEMNTEAFF.

CDR3 sequence (DNA): TGTGCCAGCAGCCCTTTTGTCAGCGGGAGTTCAGATACGCAGTATTTT. It encodes CASSPFVSGSSDTQYF. This sequence joins TRBV7-2 and TRBJ2-3; 8 nucleotides line up with TRBD2. The V gene's germline CDR1 is SGHTA and CDR2 FQGNSA. This CDR3 contains 16 residues. Trimming removed 5 bases from V and 4 bases from J; junction bases left unmatched: 11.

The rearrangement links TRBV9 to TRBJ2-3; D may be TRBD1 or TRBD2 (7 bases each). The CDR3 totals 15 residues. Germline CDR1 and CDR2: SGDLS and YYNGEE. With 4 bases removed from V and 5 bases from J, the gap between germline ends came to 17 bases. CDR3 DNA sequence: TGTGCCAGCAGCTCAGGGGGGGCCCTTCGAGATACGCAGTATTTT. As protein: CASSSGGALRDTQYF.

The CDR3 loop is CASSPLLGGTGYNEQFF. In DNA form, the CDR3 reads TGTGCCAGCAGTCCCCTCCTTGGCGGGACGGGATACAATGAGCAGTTCTTC. The chain has TRBV27 and TRBJ2-1; maybe TRBD2 (6 bases). CDR3 length: 17 residues. Germline values: CDR1 MNHEY, CDR2 SMNVEV (reference sequence). V lost 5 bases and J 4 bases, leaving 21 bases between the germline ends.

This clone occurred once. The rearrangement joins TRBV4-1 to TRBJ1-4; unclear D gene. The CDR3 sequence is 14 residues long. Germline CDR1 MGHRA, CDR2 YSYEKL. V was cut by 4 bases and J by 7 bases, with 13 bases left in between. CDR3 bases: TGCGCCAGCAGCCTACCAGCAATCGGTGAAAAACTGTTTTTT. Amino acids: CASSLPAIGEKLFF.

The rearrangement links TRBV4-1 to TRBJ1-2; TRBD1 might be the D (5 bases). Germline CDR1 and CDR2: MGHRA and YSYEKL. Trimming removed 0 bases at V and 1 base at J, with 18 bases between. There are 18 residues in the CDR3. The CDR3: CASSQERWGTPSNYGYTF. CDR3 sequence (DNA): TGCGCCAGCAGCCAAGAGAGATGGGGGACGCCAAGTAACTATGGCTACACCTTC.

The rearrangement joins TRBV27 to TRBJ2-6, with TRBD2 identical over 7 bases. The CDR3 is 15 amino acids. V lost 3 bases, J lost 2 bases, and 1 base stayed unmatched. Germline loops: CDR1 MNHEY, CDR2 SMNVEV (reference sequence). The chain's CDR3 is CASSFGGTGANVLTF. Written as DNA, the CDR3 is TGTGCCAGCAGTTTCGGGGGGACTGGGGCCAACGTCCTGACTTTC.

The chain has TRBV5-6 and TRBJ1-1, with D perhaps TRBD1 (5 bases). Germline-derived CDR1 and CDR2 are SGHDT and YYEEEE. V was shortened by 2 bases and J by 5 bases, with 10 bases between the two germline ends. The CDR3 runs to 13 residues. CDR3 DNA sequence: TGTGCCAGCAGCTTCGGGGGTCAAACTGAAGCTTTCTTT. It translates to CASSFGGQTEAFF.

This rearrangement joins TRBV19 to TRBJ2-2; no definite D call. Trimming pared 11 bases from V and 3 bases from J, leaving 13 bases between. This CDR3 contains 13 residues. Germline V CDR1 and CDR2: LNHDA, SQIVND (reference sequence). CDR3 residues: CAGVIEHTGELFF. The CDR3 region has the DNA TGTGCCGGAGTCATAGAACACACCGGGGAGCTGTTTTTT.

The rearrangement uses TRBV2 and TRBJ2-5; D is unclear. The germline V gene encodes CDR1 SNHLY and CDR2 FYNNEI. V was trimmed by 7 bases and J by 1 base, leaving 10 bases between them. The CDR3 consists of 13 residues. The DNA for the CDR3 is TGTGCCAGCAAATGGCGAGGCCAAGAGACCCAGTACTTC. This gives the protein CASKWRGQETQYF. Based on the CDR3 plus reference TRBV2 and TRBJ2-5, the full variable domain is EPEVTQTPSHQVTQMGQEVILRCVPISNHLYFYWYRQILGQKVEFLVSFYNNEISEKSEIFDDQFSVERPDGSNFTLKIRSTKLEDSAMYFCASKWRGQETQYFGPGTRLLVL.

DNA for the CDR3: TGTGCCAGCAGCCAAGACGAGGGGGCTCTGGGAGAGACCCAGTACTTC. Translating it yields CASSQDEGALGETQYF. This rearrangement joins TRBV14 to TRBJ2-5, with TRBD1 matching 7 bases. V shed 0 bases, J shed 4 bases, and the junction held 8 bases outside the gene matches. This CDR3 comprises 16 residues. Germline CDR1 and CDR2: SGHDN and FVKESK.

J is TRBJ2-5 and V is TRBV6-2 or TRBV6-3, with no clear D. From germline, CDR1 is MNHEY and CDR2 SVGEGT. V lost 2 bases, J lost 3 bases, and 10 bases lay in between. The CDR3 has 14 residues. CDR3 loop: CASSYPWVEETQYF. DNA for the CDR3: TGTGCCAGCAGTTACCCGTGGGTAGAAGAGACCCAGTACTTC.

This rearrangement joins TRBV7-9 to TRBJ2-5, with TRBD1 matching over 8 bases. The CDR3 loop spans 14 amino acids. Losses at the gene ends were 5 bases for V and 4 bases for J; bases not matched to a gene: 6. The germline CDR1 and CDR2 sequences are SEHNR and FQNEAQ (reference sequence). CDR3 amino acids: CASSAGQGGETQYF. The CDR3 DNA is TGTGCCAGCAGCGCCGGACAGGGTGGAGAGACCCAGTACTTC.

CDR3 sequence: CASSLEGSNQPQHF. The CDR3, as DNA: TGTGCCAGCAGCTTAGAGGGAAGCAATCAGCCCCAGCATTTT. This chain links TRBV13 with TRBJ1-5; D not certain. The V and J ends lost 1 base and 1 base respectively, with 5 bases between them. This CDR3 comprises 14 residues. Germline V gene sequence: CDR1 PRHDT, CDR2 FYEKMQ (reference sequence). Using reference TRBV13 and TRBJ1-5 for the parts outside the CDR3, the full variable domain is AAGVIQSPRHLIKEKRETATLKCYPIPRHDTVYWYQQGPGQDPQFLISFYEKMQSDKGSIPDRFSAQQFSDYHSELNMSSLELGDSALYFCASSLEGSNQPQHFGDGTRLSIL.

This rearrangement joins TRBV15 to TRBJ2-1; TRBD1 might be the D (5 bases). Trimming took 3 bases from V and 14 from J, leaving 17 bases between them. Germline-derived CDR1 and CDR2 are LNHNV and YYDKDF (reference sequence). CDR3 length equals 13 residues. This CDR3 is CATSREQENKEFF. The CDR3 DNA sequence: TGTGCCACCAGCAGGGAACAGGAGAATAAGGAGTTCTTC.

The V gene is TRBV5-1, the J gene TRBJ1-5, with TRBD1 identical over 12 bases. The ends lost 4 bases at V and 0 bases at J; junction bases unmatched: 8. CDR1 is SGHRS and CDR2 is YFSETQ in the germline V gene. CDR3 size: 18 residues. Here the CDR3 DNA reads TGCGCCAGCAGCCCTGGGACAGGGGGCGTCAGTAGCAATCAGCCCCAGCATTTT. This sequence encodes CASSPGTGGVSSNQPQHF.

The CDR3 DNA is TGTGCCAGCAGCCTGGACCCGGGACGTGTAAGCGGGGAGCTGTTTTTT. Amino acid sequence: CASSLDPGRVSGELFF. This chain connects TRBV7-8 to TRBJ2-2, with D perhaps assigned TRBD1 or TRBD2 (5 bases each). V dropped 5 bases and J dropped 7 bases, with 20 bases sitting between them. From germline, CDR1 is SGHVS and CDR2 FQNEAQ. CDR3 size: 16 residues. Based on the CDR3 plus reference TRBV7-8 and TRBJ2-2, the full variable domain is GAGVSQSPRYKVAKRGQDVALRCDPISGHVSLFWYQQALGQGPEFLTYFQNEAQLDKSGLPSDRFFAERPEGSVSTLKIQRTQQEDSAVYLCASSLDPGRVSGELFFGEGSRLTVL.